This T cell receptor beta chain was identified in a study of T cell changes during pregnancy in multiple sclerosis (dated by TCRdb to between 2018 and 2020). Background for the entire study: In women with multiple sclerosis, the researchers looked at how the T cell repertoire shifted as pregnancy progressed.

The library relied on the immunoSEQ multiplex PCR assay. The table comes from immuneACCESS by way of TCRdb, which keeps in-frame sequences with V and J called. Part of the clones is missing from these tables; in studies checked, under half for an unresolved V gene and the rest for unknown reasons. This sample lists about 64,000 clones; 95% to 97% were detected once. The biggest ten clones account for roughly 2.3% of the sample. The CDR3 runs 13 amino acids, cysteine and phenylalanine included. The kept DNA is CDR3 alone, 39 bases in frame from the first base. V trim: 6 bases; J trim: 0 bases; unmatched bases: 1. The germline V gene (reference sequence) supplies CDR1 LNHDA and CDR2 SQIVND. Comments on this clone: The clone's antigen remains unknown. There are no base qualities to consult, and no much larger clone falls within one base.

The chain is assembled from TRBV19 and TRBJ2-5; TRBD2 lines up with 7 middle nucleotides. The sample was CD8+ T cells from peripheral blood mononuclear cells, taken after pregnancy. The receptor was isolated from a female donor with multiple sclerosis, enrolled in a pregnancy study. The CDR3 region reads CASSLADQETQYF. The sequence in DNA is TGTGCCAGTAGCCTAGCGGACCAAGAGACCCAGTACTTC.